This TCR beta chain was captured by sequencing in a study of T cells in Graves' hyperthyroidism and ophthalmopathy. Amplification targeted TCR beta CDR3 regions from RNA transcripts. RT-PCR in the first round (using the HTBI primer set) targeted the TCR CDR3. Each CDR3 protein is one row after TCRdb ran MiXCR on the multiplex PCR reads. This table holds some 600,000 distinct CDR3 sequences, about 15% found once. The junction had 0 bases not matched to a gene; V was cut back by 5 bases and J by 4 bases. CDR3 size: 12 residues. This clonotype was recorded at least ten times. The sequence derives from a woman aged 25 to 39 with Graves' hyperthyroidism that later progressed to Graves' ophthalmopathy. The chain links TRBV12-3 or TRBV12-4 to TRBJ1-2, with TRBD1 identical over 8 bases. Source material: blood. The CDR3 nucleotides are TGTGCCAGCAGTGACAGGGGCTATGGCTACACCTTC. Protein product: CASSDRGYGYTF.